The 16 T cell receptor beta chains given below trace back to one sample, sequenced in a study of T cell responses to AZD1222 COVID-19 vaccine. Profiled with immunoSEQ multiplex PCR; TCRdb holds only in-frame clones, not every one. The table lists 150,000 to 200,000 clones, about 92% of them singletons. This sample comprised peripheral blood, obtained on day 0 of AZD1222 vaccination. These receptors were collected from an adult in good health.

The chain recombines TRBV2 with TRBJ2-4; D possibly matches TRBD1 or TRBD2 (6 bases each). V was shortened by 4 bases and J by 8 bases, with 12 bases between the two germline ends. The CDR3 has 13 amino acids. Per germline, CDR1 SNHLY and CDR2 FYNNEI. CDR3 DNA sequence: TGTGCCAGCAGTGTAGTTAGGGGGGACATTCAGTACTTC. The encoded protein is CASSVVRGDIQYF.

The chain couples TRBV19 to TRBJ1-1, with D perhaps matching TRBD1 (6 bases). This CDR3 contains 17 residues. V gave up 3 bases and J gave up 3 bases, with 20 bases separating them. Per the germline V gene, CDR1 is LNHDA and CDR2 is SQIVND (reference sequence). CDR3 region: CASSMIGLGGLDTEAFF. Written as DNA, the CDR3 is TGTGCCAGTAGTATGATAGGGTTGGGGGGCCTGGACACTGAAGCTTTCTTT.

The CDR3 region is CASSEGGPPYNEQFF. CDR3 DNA sequence: TGTGCCAGCAGTGAAGGGGGTCCTCCTTACAATGAGCAGTTCTTC. The gene calls are TRBV6-1 and TRBJ2-1, with no clear D. V shed 1 base and J shed 4 bases, with 11 bases lying between them. The CDR3 totals 15 residues. Germline V lookup: CDR1 MNHNS, CDR2 SASEGT.

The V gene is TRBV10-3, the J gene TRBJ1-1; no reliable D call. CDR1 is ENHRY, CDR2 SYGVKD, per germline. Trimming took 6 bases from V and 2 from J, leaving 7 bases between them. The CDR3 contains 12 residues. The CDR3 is CAIRMDNTEAFF. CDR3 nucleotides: TGTGCCATCAGAATGGATAACACTGAAGCTTTCTTT.

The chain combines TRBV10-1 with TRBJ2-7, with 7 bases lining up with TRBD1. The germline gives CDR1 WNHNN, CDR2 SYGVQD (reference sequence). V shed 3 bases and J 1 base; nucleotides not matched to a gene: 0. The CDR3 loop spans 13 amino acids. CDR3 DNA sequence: TGCGCCAGCAGTGACAGGGGGTCCTACGAGCAGTACTTC. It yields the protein CASSDRGSYEQYF.

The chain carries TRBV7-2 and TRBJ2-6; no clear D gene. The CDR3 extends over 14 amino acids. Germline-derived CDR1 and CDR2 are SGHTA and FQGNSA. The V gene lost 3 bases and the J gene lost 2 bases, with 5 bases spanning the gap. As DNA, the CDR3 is TGTGCCAGCAGCTTTAGAACTGGGGCCAACGTCCTGACTTTC. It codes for CASSFRTGANVLTF.

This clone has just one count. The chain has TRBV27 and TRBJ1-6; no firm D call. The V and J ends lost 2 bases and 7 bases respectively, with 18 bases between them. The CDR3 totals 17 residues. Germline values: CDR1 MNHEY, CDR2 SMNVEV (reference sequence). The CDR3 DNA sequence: TGTGCCAGCAGTTTACTCTACACTACACGGAAGAATTCACCCCTCCACTTT. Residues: CASSLLYTTRKNSPLHF.

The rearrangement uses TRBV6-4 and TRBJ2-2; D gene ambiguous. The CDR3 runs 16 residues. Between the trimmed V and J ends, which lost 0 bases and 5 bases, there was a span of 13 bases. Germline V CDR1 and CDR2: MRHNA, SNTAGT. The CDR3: CASSDSAGSATGELFF. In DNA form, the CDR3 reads TGTGCCAGCAGTGACTCGGCTGGATCGGCAACCGGGGAGCTGTTTTTT.

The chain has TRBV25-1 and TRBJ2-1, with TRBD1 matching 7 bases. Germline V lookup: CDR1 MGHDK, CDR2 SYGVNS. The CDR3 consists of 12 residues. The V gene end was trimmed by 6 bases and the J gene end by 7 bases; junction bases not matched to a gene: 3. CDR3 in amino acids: CASSLTGNEQFF. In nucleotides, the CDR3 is TGTGCCAGCAGCTTGACAGGGAATGAGCAGTTCTTC.

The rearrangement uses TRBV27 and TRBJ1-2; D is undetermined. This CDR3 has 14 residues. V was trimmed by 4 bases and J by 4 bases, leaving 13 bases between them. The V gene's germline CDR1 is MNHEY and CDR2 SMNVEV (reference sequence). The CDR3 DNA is TGTGCCAGCAGTTCCGCAGGCGGACTCTATGGCTACACCTTC. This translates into CASSSAGGLYGYTF.

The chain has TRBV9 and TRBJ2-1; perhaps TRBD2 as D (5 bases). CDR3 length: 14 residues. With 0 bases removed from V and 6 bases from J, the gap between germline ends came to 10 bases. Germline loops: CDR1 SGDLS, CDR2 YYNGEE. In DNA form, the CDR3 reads TGTGCCAGCAGCGTAGGTCTAGCTACCAATGAGCAGTTCTTC. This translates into CASSVGLATNEQFF.

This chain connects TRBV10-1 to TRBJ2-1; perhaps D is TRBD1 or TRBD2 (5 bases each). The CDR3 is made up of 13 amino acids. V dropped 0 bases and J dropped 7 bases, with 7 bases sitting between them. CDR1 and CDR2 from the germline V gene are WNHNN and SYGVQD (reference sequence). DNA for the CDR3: TGCGCCAGCAGTGAGTCGTGGGGGAATGAGCAGTTCTTC. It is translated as CASSESWGNEQFF.

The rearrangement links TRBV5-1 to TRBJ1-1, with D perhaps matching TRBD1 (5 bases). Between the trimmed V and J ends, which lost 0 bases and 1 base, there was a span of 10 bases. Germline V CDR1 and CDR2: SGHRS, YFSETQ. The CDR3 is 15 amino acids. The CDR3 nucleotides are TGCGCCAGCAGCTTGGAAGTCGGGACGAACACTGAAGCTTTCTTT. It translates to CASSLEVGTNTEAFF.

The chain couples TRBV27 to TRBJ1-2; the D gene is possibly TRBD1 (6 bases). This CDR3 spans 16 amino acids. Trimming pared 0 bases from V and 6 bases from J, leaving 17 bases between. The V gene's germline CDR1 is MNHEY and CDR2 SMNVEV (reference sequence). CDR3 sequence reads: CASSLSGTGKEHGYTF. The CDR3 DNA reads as TGTGCCAGCAGTTTATCGGGTACAGGGAAGGAACATGGCTACACCTTC.

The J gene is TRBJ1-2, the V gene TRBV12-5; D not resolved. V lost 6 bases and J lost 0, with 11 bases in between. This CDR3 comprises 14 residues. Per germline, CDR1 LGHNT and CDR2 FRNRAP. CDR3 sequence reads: CASGRGLTNYGYTF. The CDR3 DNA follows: TGTGCTAGTGGCCGTGGGCTCACTAACTATGGCTACACCTTC.

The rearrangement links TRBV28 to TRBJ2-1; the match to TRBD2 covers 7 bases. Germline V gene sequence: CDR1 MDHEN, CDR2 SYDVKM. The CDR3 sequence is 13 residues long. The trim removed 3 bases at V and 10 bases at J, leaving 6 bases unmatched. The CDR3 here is CASSFGREGEQFF. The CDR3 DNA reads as TGTGCCAGCAGTTTTGGCAGGGAGGGCGAGCAGTTCTTC.